This T cell receptor beta chain was captured by sequencing in a study of glioma-infiltrating T cells after dendritic cell vaccination. Turning to the study itself: Patients received three intradermal dendritic cell vaccine injections at biweekly intervals.

Documented time point: after dendritic cell vaccination, including at tumor progression/relapse. The V segment lost 2 bases and the J segment 7 bases; nucleotides outside the gene matches: 13. Per germline, CDR1 MNHEY and CDR2 SVGAGI. The CDR3 runs 16 residues. Broader study findings: Longer survival after dendritic cell vaccination followed higher pretreatment TIL content.

A note on this clone: The antigen remains undetermined.

The assay was immunoSEQ multiplex PCR, and TCRdb's table has in-frame clones only and misses some. There are 85,000 or so clones in the sample; 85% occur only once, and over 6.5% lies in the top ten. This clonotype was obtained from a human donor with glioblastoma. The chain has TRBV6-5 and TRBJ1-2; 7 bases agree with TRBD1. Sample: blood, taken after dendritic cell vaccination. CDR3 sequence reads: CASSYPGQGGGLGYTF. The CDR3 region has the DNA TGTGCCAGCAGTTACCCCGGGCAGGGGGGAGGTCTTGGCTACACCTTC.